This entry describes one T cell receptor (beta chain). Its matching antigen is unknown. Here immunoSEQ multiplex PCR was the method, and the copy in TCRdb shows in-frame clones only, minus some. The data show about 360,000 clones, roughly 70% seen once. Germline V gives CDR1 SGHTA, CDR2 FQGNSA. Trimming took 4 bases from V and 7 from J; bases not matched to a gene: 12. This CDR3 contains 16 residues. Adults of Caucasian background living in Nashville, Tennessee made up all donors. The data derive from a study of shared clonotypes between healthy human individuals. Background on the study: Aged 18 to 49, the donors were two women and three men. A donor's plate count was three for CD4 naive and three for CD4 memory; CD8 naive had two and CD8 memory one.

Study-level results: Exclusively blood specimens were collected; tissue repertoires likely differ.

Sequenced sample: memory CD4+ T cells sorted from blood. The sample's subset: CD45RA-negative fraction. The V and J genes are TRBV7-2 and TRBJ2-3; 9 bases agree with TRBD2. The sequence came from a man aged 25 to 40 in good health. The CDR3 spells CASSWALAGDGYTQYF. For the CDR3, the DNA is TGTGCCAGCAGCTGGGCCTTAGCGGGAGATGGGTATACGCAGTATTTT. Complete variable domain (other parts from reference TRBV7-2 and TRBJ2-3): GAGVSQSPSNKVTEKGKDVELRCDPISGHTALYWYRQSLGQGLEFLIYFQGNSAPDKSGLPSDRFSAERTGGSVSTLTIQRTQQEDSAVYLCASSWALAGDGYTQYFGPGTRLTVL.